Listed here are 26 T cell receptor beta chains from one sample, sequenced in a study of cytomegalovirus exposure and HLA in healthy donors. Researchers ran the PCR with 60 Vbeta and 13 Jbeta primers. Clones were read by immunoSEQ multiplex PCR, and TCRdb kept only the in-frame ones, dropping some. The profile covers about 50,000 clones, with around four fifths appearing a single time and more than 1.5% taken by the ten largest. Source material: PBMCs. These TCRs come from a man aged 25 to 40 in good health and CMV-seronegative.

The V call is TRBV25-1, the J call TRBJ1-4, with 8 bases lining up with TRBD1. J was trimmed by 8 bases and V by 8 bases; bases with no gene match: 7. CDR1 and CDR2 from the germline V gene are MGHDK and SYGVNS. The CDR3 has 13 amino acids. The CDR3 DNA follows: TGTGCCAGCTCGACAGGGGTGACCGAAAAACTGTTTTTT. It specifies CASSTGVTEKLFF.

The chain carries TRBV2 and TRBJ2-6, with TRBD2 as a possible D gene (5 bases). The V end lost 7 bases, the J end lost 0 bases, and 16 bases lay between the germline ends. Germline loops: CDR1 SNHLY, CDR2 FYNNEI. The CDR3 loop spans 17 amino acids. The CDR3 coding sequence is TGTGCCAGCACCGTTAGCGCTTCTATCTCTGGGGCCAACGTCCTGACTTTC. Its translation is CASTVSASISGANVLTF.

There are a few counts of this clone. The rearrangement links TRBV5-4 to TRBJ1-1, with a tentative D call TRBD1 (5 bases). Trimming removed 3 bases at V and 0 bases at J, with 12 bases between. The V gene's germline CDR1 is SGHNT and CDR2 YYREEE (reference sequence). This CDR3 contains 15 residues. The chain's CDR3 is CASSSWTTMNTEAFF. The DNA for the CDR3 is TGTGCCAGCAGCTCTTGGACAACTATGAACACTGAAGCTTTCTTT.

This clone has more than one count but fewer than ten. Different DNA sequences within this sample yield the same CDR3. The V call is TRBV19, the J call TRBJ1-1; tentatively, D is TRBD1 (5 bases). There are 14 residues in the CDR3. Trimming left V 3 bases short and J 0 bases short, with 8 bases between. Per the germline V gene, CDR1 is LNHDA and CDR2 is SQIVND (reference sequence). CDR3: CASSIQGMNTEAFF. The DNA for the CDR3 is TGTGCCAGTAGTATTCAGGGCATGAACACTGAAGCTTTCTTT.

This sequence joins TRBV18 and TRBJ2-5; the match to TRBD2 covers 15 bases. The CDR3 spans 15 residues. Germline V lookup: CDR1 KGHSH, CDR2 LQKENI. With V trimmed by 3 bases and J by 5 bases, 1 base remained unmatched. The CDR3 sequence is CASSPGTSGRETQYF. DNA for the CDR3: TGTGCCAGCTCACCGGGGACTAGCGGGAGGGAGACCCAGTACTTC.

This CDR3 reads CASSQDYGLAGVTYEQYF. Written as DNA, the CDR3 is TGCGCCAGCAGCCAAGACTACGGACTAGCGGGAGTTACCTACGAGCAGTACTTC. This chain connects TRBV4-3 to TRBJ2-7; 13 positions match TRBD2. This CDR3 contains 18 residues. J was trimmed by 2 bases and V by 0 bases; bases with no gene match: 7. From germline, CDR1 is LGHNA and CDR2 YSLEER.

V is TRBV29-1 and J is TRBJ2-1, with D tentatively TRBD1 (6 bases). This CDR3 region has 12 residues. Germline CDR1 is SQVTM and CDR2 is ANQGSEA. The V and J ends lost 4 bases and 6 bases respectively, with 10 bases between them. The CDR3 DNA is TGCAGCGTTGGTTTCAGGGGCAATGAGCAGTTCTTC. It translates to CSVGFRGNEQFF.

The J gene is TRBJ2-7, the V gene TRBV7-2, with TRBD1 matching 7 bases. The J segment lost 6 bases and the V segment lost 5 bases, leaving 4 bases of the junction unmatched. Germline V gene data show CDR1 as SGHTA and CDR2 as FQGNSA. There are 12 residues in the CDR3. The CDR3 loop reads CASSQQGCEQYF. CDR3 in DNA: TGTGCCAGCAGCCAACAGGGGTGCGAGCAGTACTTC. Variable domain in full (rest from reference TRBV7-2 and TRBJ2-7): GAGVSQSPSNKVTEKGKDVELRCDPISGHTALYWYRQSLGQGLEFLIYFQGNSAPDKSGLPSDRFSAERTGGSVSTLTIQRTQQEDSAVYLCASSQQGCEQYFGPGTRLTVT.

A few counts support this clone. This sequence joins TRBV4-3 and TRBJ2-5, with 12 bases lining up with TRBD1. CDR1 is LGHNA, CDR2 YSLEER, per germline. This CDR3 has 14 residues. Unmatched junction bases numbered 1, after V lost 3 bases and J lost 5 bases. In DNA form, the CDR3 reads TGCGCCAGCAGCCAGGGACAGGGGGCCGAGACCCAGTACTTC. Its protein product is CASSQGQGAETQYF.

The rearrangement joins TRBV5-6 to TRBJ1-4; possible D gene TRBD1, 6 bases. Germline V gene lookup returns CDR1 SGHDT and CDR2 YYEEEE. This CDR3 is built from 15 residues. The V end lost 4 bases, the J end lost 3 bases, and 13 bases lay between the germline ends. As DNA, the CDR3 is TGTGCCAGCAGCGGGGGGGCGGAAGCTAATGAAAAACTGTTTTTT. Its translation: CASSGGAEANEKLFF.

This clone was found once. J is TRBJ1-5 and V is TRBV28, with TRBD1 identical over 8 bases. The CDR3 consists of 15 residues. Germline V gene sequence: CDR1 MDHEN, CDR2 SYDVKM. J was trimmed by 5 bases and V by 6 bases; bases with no gene match: 9. The CDR3 reads CASSLSDRVDQPQHF. The CDR3, as DNA: TGTGCCAGCAGCCTCTCGGACAGGGTAGATCAGCCCCAGCATTTT.

This sequence joins TRBV30 and TRBJ1-1, with 7 bases lining up with TRBD1. V lost 3 bases, J lost 0 bases, and 7 bases stayed unmatched. The germline gives CDR1 GTSNPN, CDR2 SVGIG (reference sequence). CDR3 size: 15 residues. The CDR3 is CAWSKTGNLNTEAFF. As DNA, the CDR3 is TGTGCCTGGAGCAAGACAGGGAACTTGAACACTGAAGCTTTCTTT. Looking up the rest from reference TRBV30 and TRBJ1-1 gives the full variable domain: SQTIHQWPATLVQPVGSPLSLECTVEGTSNPNLYWYRQAAGRGLQLLFYSVGIGQISSEVPQNLSASRPQDRQFILSSKKLLLSDSGFYLCAWSKTGNLNTEAFFGQGTRLTVV.

The gene calls are TRBV5-1 and TRBJ2-5; TRBD1 might be the D (6 bases). The CDR3 loop spans 13 amino acids. CDR1 is SGHRS, CDR2 YFSETQ, per germline. Trimming took off 5 bases at V and 5 bases at J, with 13 bases between the two ends. Here the CDR3 reads CASSIRGTETQYF. CDR3 coding DNA: TGCGCCAGCAGTATCAGGGGTACTGAGACCCAGTACTTC.

This clone appeared a single time. CDR3 DNA sequence: TGTGCCACCAGCAGGGGACTTACCGAGGAGCAGTACTTC. Translated, it gives CATSRGLTEEQYF. V and J are TRBV15 and TRBJ2-7; perhaps TRBD2 as D (6 bases). The CDR3 loop spans 13 amino acids. In germline, CDR1 is LNHNV, CDR2 YYDKDF (reference sequence). V was trimmed by 3 bases and J by 7 bases, leaving 13 bases between them.

The chain couples TRBV7-8 to TRBJ1-5; the match to TRBD1 covers 7 bases. Germline V lookup: CDR1 SGHVS, CDR2 FQNEAQ. The CDR3 consists of 15 residues. V trimming: 5 bases; J trimming: 0 bases; junction bases outside the gene matches: 4. The CDR3 sequence: CASSHRDSSNQPQHF. In nucleotides, the CDR3 is TGTGCCAGCAGCCATCGGGACAGTAGCAATCAGCCCCAGCATTTT. Supplemented by reference TRBV7-8 and TRBJ1-5, the full variable domain reads GAGVSQSPRYKVAKRGQDVALRCDPISGHVSLFWYQQALGQGPEFLTYFQNEAQLDKSGLPSDRFFAERPEGSVSTLKIQRTQQEDSAVYLCASSHRDSSNQPQHFGDGTRLSIL.

The chain combines TRBV5-8 with TRBJ2-7; D gene ambiguous. The CDR3 is 12 residues long. Trimming cost V 3 bases and J 3 bases, with 7 bases left between them. Germline lookup yields CDR1 SGHTS and CDR2 YDEGEE. The DNA for the CDR3 is TGTGCCAGCAGCTGGGCCAACTACGAGCAGTACTTC. This encodes CASSWANYEQYF.

CDR3 DNA: TGCGCCAGCAGCCAAGTACCAGGGGCAAGCTCCTACGAGCAGTACTTC. This encodes CASSQVPGASSYEQYF. The gene calls are TRBV4-3 and TRBJ2-5; a weak D match, TRBD1 (6 bases). The J call may be wrong; the DNA end is better matched by TRBJ2-7. Germline V lookup: CDR1 LGHNA, CDR2 YSLEER. This CDR3 region has 16 residues.

V gene TRBV4-2 combines with J gene TRBJ2-3; 8 positions match TRBD2. This CDR3 contains 16 residues. The J segment lost 0 bases and the V segment lost 1 base, leaving 3 bases of the junction unmatched. Germline CDR1 LGHNA, CDR2 YNFKEQ. CDR3 coding DNA: TGTGCCAGCAGCCAAGCTAGCGGGTCTAGCACAGATACGCAGTATTTT. It codes for CASSQASGSSTDTQYF.

The rearrangement links TRBV5-6 to TRBJ1-1, with a tentative D call TRBD1 (6 bases). V dropped 3 bases and J dropped 0 bases, with 9 bases sitting between them. The CDR3 covers 14 residues. Germline V gene sequence: CDR1 SGHDT, CDR2 YYEEEE. The CDR3 coding sequence is TGTGCCAGCAGCTACAGGGTGGTGAACACTGAAGCTTTCTTT. Translation gives CASSYRVVNTEAFF.

The chain carries TRBV10-3 and TRBJ2-1; 11 bases match TRBD2. The J segment lost 5 bases and the V segment lost 10 bases, leaving 10 bases of the junction unmatched. This CDR3 contains 15 residues. Germline V gene lookup returns CDR1 ENHRY and CDR2 SYGVKD. The CDR3 nucleotides are TGTGCCACGAGAATCGGGACTAGCGGAAACAATGAGCAGTTCTTC. The encoded protein is CATRIGTSGNNEQFF.

The chain employs TRBV6-5 and TRBJ2-1; a possible D gene is TRBD1 (6 bases). This CDR3 has 16 residues. Germline V gene lookup returns CDR1 MNHEY and CDR2 SVGAGI. V was clipped by 4 bases and J by 6 bases, with 19 bases between them. This chain's CDR3 is CASSSRQVLRPNEQFF. CDR3 DNA sequence: TGTGCCAGCAGTTCCAGACAGGTCCTGCGCCCCAATGAGCAGTTCTTC.

The V call is TRBV5-1, the J call TRBJ2-1, with 14 bases that match TRBD2. CDR3 size: 13 residues. Losses at the gene ends were 7 bases for V and 7 bases for J; bases not matched to a gene: 1. Germline V CDR1 and CDR2: SGHRS, YFSETQ. CDR3: CASWTSGRNEQFF. CDR3 nucleotide sequence: TGCGCCAGCTGGACTAGCGGGAGGAATGAGCAGTTCTTC. The complete variable domain, with remaining parts taken from reference TRBV5-1 and TRBJ2-1, reads KAGVTQTPRYLIKTRGQQVTLSCSPISGHRSVSWYQQTPGQGLQFLFEYFSETQRNKGNFPGRFSGRQFSNSRSEMNVSTLELGDSALYLCASWTSGRNEQFFGPGTRLTVL.

The chain joins TRBV29-1 to TRBJ1-2; D is unresolved. There are 12 residues in the CDR3. V lost 4 bases and J lost 4, with 10 bases in between. Looked up from germline, CDR1 is SQVTM and CDR2 is ANQGSEA. This CDR3 reads CSVGASGYGYTF. For the CDR3, the DNA is TGCAGCGTTGGGGCGTCCGGCTATGGCTACACCTTC.

The CDR3 DNA is TGCGCCAGCAGTGAGTCCTTAGCGGGGGCGGCAGATACGCAGTATTTT. Its translation: CASSESLAGAADTQYF. This rearrangement joins TRBV10-1 to TRBJ2-3; 9 bases map to TRBD2. Germline CDR1 is WNHNN and CDR2 is SYGVQD (reference sequence). The CDR3 spans 16 residues. Trimming removed 0 bases from V and 4 bases from J; junction bases left unmatched: 5.

The count of this clone is one. V usage is TRBV6-6 and J usage is TRBJ2-3; TRBD2 matches at 9 bases. This CDR3 spans 15 amino acids. The V segment lost 2 bases and the J segment 3 bases; nucleotides outside the gene matches: 3. Germline lookup yields CDR1 MNHNY and CDR2 SVGAGI (reference sequence). The CDR3 region has the DNA TGTGCCAGCAGTTACCAAGCGGGGGGTACAGATACGCAGTATTTT. This gives the protein CASSYQAGGTDTQYF.

The chain uses TRBV28 and TRBJ2-5, with 8 positions matching TRBD1. In germline, CDR1 is MDHEN, CDR2 SYDVKM. After removal of 2 bases from V and 1 base from J, the junction contained 3 bases not matched to a gene. CDR3 length equals 15 residues. The CDR3, as DNA: TGTGCCAGCAGTTTAGGCGACAGGGGCCAAGAGACCCAGTACTTC. It is translated as CASSLGDRGQETQYF.